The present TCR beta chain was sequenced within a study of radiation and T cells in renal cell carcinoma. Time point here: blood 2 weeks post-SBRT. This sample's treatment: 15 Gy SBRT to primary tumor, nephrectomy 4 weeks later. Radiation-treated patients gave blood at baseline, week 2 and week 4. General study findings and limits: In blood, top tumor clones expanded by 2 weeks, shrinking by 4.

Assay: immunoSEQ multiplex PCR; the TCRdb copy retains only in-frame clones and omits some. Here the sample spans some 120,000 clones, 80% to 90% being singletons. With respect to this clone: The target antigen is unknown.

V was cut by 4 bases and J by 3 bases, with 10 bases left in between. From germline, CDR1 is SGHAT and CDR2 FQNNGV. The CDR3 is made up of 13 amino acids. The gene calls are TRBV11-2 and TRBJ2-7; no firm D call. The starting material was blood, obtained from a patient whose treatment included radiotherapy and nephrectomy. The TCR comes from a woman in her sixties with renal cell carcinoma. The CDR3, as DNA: TGTGCCAGCAGCTCCAGTGGGGACTACGAGCAGTACTTC. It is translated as CASSSSGDYEQYF.